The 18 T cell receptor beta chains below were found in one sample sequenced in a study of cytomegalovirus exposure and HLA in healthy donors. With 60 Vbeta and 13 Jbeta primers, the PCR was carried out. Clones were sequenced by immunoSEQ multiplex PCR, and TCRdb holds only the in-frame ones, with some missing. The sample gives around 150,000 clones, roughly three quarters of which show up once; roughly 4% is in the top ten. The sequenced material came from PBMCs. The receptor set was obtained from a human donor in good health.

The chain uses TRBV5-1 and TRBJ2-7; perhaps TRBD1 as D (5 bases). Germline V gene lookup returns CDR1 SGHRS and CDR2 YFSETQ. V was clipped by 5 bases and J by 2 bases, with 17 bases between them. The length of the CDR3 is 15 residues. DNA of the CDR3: TGCGCCAGCAGACCATCGACAGCCTCTCCCTACGAGCAGTACTTC. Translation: CASRPSTASPYEQYF.

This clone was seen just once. The CDR3 DNA reads as TGTGCCAGCAGCGTAACCAGGCTCTATGGCTACACCTTC. Protein: CASSVTRLYGYTF. The chain combines TRBV9 with TRBJ1-2; D unclear. Trimming pared 1 base from V and 4 bases from J, leaving 8 bases between. Germline CDR1 is SGDLS and CDR2 is YYNGEE. The CDR3 length is 13 residues.

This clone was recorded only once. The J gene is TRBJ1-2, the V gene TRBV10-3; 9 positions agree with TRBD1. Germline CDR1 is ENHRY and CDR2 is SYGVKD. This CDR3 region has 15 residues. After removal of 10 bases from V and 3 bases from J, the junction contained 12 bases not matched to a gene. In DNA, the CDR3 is TGTGCCACTGGATATAAGTGGACAGGGGACTATGGCTACACCTTC. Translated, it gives CATGYKWTGDYGYTF.

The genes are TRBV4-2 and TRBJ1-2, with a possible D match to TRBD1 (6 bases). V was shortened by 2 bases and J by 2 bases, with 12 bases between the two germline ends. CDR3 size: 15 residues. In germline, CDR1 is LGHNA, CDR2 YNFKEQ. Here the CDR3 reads CASSQPQGWNYGYTF. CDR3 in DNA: TGTGCCAGCAGCCAACCACAGGGTTGGAACTATGGCTACACCTTC.

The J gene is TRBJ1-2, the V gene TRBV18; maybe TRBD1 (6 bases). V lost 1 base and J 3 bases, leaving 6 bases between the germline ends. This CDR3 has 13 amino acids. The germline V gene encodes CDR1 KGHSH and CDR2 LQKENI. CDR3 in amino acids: CASSPQGDYGYTF. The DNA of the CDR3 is TGTGCCAGCTCACCACAGGGGGACTATGGCTACACCTTC.

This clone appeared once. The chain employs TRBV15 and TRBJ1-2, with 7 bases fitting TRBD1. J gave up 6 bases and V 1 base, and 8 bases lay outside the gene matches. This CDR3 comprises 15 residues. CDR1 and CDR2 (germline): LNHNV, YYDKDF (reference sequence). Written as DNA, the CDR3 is TGTGCCACCAGCAGAGGACTACAGACAGGGAATGGCTACACCTTC. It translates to CATSRGLQTGNGYTF.

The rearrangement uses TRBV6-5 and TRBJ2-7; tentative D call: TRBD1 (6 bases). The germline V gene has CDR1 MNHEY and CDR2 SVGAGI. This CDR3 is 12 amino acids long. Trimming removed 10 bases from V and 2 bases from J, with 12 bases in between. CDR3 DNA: TGTGCCAATCACGGGACACCCTACGAGCAGTACTTC. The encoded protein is CANHGTPYEQYF.

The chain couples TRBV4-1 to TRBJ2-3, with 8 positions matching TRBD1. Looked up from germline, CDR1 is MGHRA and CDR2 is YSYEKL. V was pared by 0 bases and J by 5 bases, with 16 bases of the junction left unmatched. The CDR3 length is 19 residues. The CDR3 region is CASSQDKNSGQDFQDTQYF. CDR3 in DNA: TGCGCCAGCAGCCAAGATAAAAATTCGGGACAGGATTTTCAAGATACGCAGTATTTT.

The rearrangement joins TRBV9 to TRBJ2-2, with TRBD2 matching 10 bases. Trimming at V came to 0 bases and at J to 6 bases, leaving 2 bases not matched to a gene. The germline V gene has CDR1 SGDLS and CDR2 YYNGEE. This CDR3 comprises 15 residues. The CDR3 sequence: CASSVGTSGSGELFF. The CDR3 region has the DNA TGTGCCAGCAGCGTAGGGACTAGCGGTTCCGGGGAGCTGTTTTTT.

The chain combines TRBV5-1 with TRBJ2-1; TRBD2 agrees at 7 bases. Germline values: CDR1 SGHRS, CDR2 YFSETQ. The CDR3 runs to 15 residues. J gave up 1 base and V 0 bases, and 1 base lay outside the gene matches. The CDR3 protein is CASSLASGSYNEQFF. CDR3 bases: TGCGCCAGCAGCTTGGCTAGCGGTTCCTACAATGAGCAGTTCTTC.

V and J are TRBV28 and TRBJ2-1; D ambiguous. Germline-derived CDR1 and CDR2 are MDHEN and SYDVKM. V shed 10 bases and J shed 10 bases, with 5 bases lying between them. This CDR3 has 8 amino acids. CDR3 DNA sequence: TGTGCCACTTCGGAGCAGTTCTTC. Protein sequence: CATSEQFF.

The CDR3 DNA sequence: TGCAGTGCTACTAGCACAGATACGCAGTATTTT. Translating gives CSATSTDTQYF. V is TRBV20-1 and J is TRBJ2-3; no clear D. The V end was cut by 4 bases, the J end by 0 bases, with 2 bases between. Germline CDR1 and CDR2: DFQATT and SNEGSKA (reference sequence). The CDR3 spans 11 residues.

CDR3 protein: CASSTAQGIEETQYF. In DNA form, the CDR3 reads TGTGCCAGCAGTACCGCACAGGGGATTGAAGAGACCCAGTACTTC. This chain joins TRBV6-6 and TRBJ2-5; 7 bases are shared with TRBD1. The CDR3 length is 15 residues. The ends lost 5 bases at V and 3 bases at J; junction bases unmatched: 9. Germline V gene sequence: CDR1 MNHNY, CDR2 SVGAGI (reference sequence).

The CDR3 here is CASSVDLGGNTEAFF. The CDR3 coding sequence is TGCGCCAGCAGCGTAGACCTCGGCGGGAACACTGAAGCTTTCTTT. The genes are TRBV5-1 and TRBJ1-1; D uncertain. Germline lookup yields CDR1 SGHRS and CDR2 YFSETQ. V lost 4 bases, J lost 1 base, and 14 bases lay in between. This CDR3 is built from 15 residues. The variable domain in full, completed from reference TRBV5-1 and TRBJ1-1, reads KAGVTQTPRYLIKTRGQQVTLSCSPISGHRSVSWYQQTPGQGLQFLFEYFSETQRNKGNFPGRFSGRQFSNSRSEMNVSTLELGDSALYLCASSVDLGGNTEAFFGQGTRLTVV.

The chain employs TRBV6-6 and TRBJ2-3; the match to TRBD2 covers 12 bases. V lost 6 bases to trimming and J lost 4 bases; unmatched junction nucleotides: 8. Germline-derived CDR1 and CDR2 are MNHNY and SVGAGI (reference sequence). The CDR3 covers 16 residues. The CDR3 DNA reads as TGTGCCAGCAGGAATCTAGCGGGAGGGGCCGCAGATACGCAGTATTTT. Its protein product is CASRNLAGGAADTQYF.

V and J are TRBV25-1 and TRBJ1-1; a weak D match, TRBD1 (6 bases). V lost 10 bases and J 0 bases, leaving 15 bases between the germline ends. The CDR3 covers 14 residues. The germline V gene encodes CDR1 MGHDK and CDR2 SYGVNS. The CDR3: CATSAGALNTEAFF. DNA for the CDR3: TGTGCCACGTCGGCGGGGGCGTTGAACACTGAAGCTTTCTTT.

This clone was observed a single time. CDR3 coding DNA: TGTGCCAGTGGGTTACAGGGGAACGGGGGCGGCTACACCTTC. Its translation is CASGLQGNGGGYTF. This chain joins TRBV19 and TRBJ1-2; 7 nucleotides align to TRBD1. Trimming took 8 bases from V and 8 from J; bases not matched to a gene: 14. The CDR3 extends over 14 amino acids. Germline-derived CDR1 and CDR2 are LNHDA and SQIVND (reference sequence).

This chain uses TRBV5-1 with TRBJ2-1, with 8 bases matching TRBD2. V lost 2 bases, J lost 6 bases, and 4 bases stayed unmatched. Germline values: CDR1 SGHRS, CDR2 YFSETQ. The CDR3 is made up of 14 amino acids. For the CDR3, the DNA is TGCGCCAGCAGCTTCTCCGGGACTAGCAATGAGCAGTTCTTC. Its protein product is CASSFSGTSNEQFF.